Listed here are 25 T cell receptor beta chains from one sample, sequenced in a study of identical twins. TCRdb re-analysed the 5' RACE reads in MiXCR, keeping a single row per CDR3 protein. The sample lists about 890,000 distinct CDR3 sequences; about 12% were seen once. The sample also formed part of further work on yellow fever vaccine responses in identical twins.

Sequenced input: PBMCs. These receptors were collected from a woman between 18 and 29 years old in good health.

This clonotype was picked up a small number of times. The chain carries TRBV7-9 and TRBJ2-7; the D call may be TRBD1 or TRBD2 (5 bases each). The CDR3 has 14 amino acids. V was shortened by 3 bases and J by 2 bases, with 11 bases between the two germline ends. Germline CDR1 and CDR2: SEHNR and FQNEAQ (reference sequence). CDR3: CASSFRDHPYEQYF. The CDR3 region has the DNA TGTGCCAGCAGCTTCCGGGACCACCCCTACGAGCAGTACTTC. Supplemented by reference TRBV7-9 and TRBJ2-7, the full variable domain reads DTGVSQNPRHKITKRGQNVTFRCDPISEHNRLYWYRQTLGQGPEFLTYFQNEAQLEKSRLLSDRFSAERPKGSFSTLEIQRTEQGDSAMYLCASSFRDHPYEQYFGPGTRLTVT.

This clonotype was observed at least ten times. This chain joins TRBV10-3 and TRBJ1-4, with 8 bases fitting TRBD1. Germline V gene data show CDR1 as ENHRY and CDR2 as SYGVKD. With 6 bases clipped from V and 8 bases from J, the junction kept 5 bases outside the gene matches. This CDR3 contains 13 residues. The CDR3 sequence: CAIRDGQGEKLFF. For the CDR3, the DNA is TGTGCCATCAGAGACGGACAGGGAGAAAAACTGTTTTTT.

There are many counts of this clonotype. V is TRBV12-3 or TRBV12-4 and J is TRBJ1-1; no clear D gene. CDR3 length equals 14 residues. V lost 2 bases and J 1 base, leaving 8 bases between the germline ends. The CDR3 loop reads CASSLSPRNTEAFF. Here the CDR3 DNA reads TGTGCCAGCAGTTTATCGCCGAGGAACACTGAAGCTTTCTTT.

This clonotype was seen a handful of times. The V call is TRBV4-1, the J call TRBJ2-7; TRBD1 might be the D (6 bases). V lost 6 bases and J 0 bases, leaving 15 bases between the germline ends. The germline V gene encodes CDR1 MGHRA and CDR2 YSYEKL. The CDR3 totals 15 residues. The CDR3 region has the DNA TGCGCCAGCAGAGAATCGACAGGCAGCTCCTACGAGCAGTACTTC. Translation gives CASRESTGSSYEQYF.

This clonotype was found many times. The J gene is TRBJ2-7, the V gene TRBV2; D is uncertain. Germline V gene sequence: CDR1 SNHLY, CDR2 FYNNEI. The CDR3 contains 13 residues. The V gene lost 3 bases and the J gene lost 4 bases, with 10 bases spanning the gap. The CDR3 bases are TGTGCCAGCAGTGAGCACGGGTCGTACGAGCAGTACTTC. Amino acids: CASSEHGSYEQYF.

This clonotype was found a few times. CDR3 coding DNA: TGTGCCACCGCCGGGGACACCCGCACCGGGGAGCTGTTTTTT. Its translation is CATAGDTRTGELFF. The chain joins TRBV24-1 to TRBJ2-2; D possibly corresponds to TRBD1 (6 bases). The CDR3 extends over 14 amino acids. Germline assignment: CDR1 KGHDR and CDR2 SFDVKD. Trimming shortened V by 9 bases and J by 4 bases, and 14 bases separated the two germline ends.

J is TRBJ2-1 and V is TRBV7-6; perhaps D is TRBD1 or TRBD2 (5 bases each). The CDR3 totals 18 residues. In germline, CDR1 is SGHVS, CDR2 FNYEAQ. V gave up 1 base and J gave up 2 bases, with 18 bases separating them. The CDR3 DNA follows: TGTGCCAGCAGCTTAGTCGGTAGGGACCTAGCTGCCTACAATGAGCAGTTCTTC. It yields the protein CASSLVGRDLAAYNEQFF.

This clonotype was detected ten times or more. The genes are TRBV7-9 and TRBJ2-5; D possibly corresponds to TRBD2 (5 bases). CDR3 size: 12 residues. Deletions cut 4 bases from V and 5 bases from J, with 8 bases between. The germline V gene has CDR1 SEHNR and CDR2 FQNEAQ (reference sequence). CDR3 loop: CASSSTGETQYF. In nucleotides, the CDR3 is TGTGCCAGCAGCTCGACGGGGGAGACCCAGTACTTC.

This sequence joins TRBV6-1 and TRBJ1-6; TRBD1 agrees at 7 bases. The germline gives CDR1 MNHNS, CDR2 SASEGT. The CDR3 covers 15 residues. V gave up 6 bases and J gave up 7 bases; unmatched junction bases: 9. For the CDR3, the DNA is TGTGCCAGCAGAGACGACAGGGTGAGAAATTCACCCCTCCACTTT. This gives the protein CASRDDRVRNSPLHF.

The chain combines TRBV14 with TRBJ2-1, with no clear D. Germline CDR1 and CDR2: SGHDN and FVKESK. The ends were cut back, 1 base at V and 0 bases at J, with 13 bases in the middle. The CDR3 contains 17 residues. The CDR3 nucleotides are TGTGCCAGCAGCCAAGTTGGTCTCCGCGACTCCTACAATGAGCAGTTCTTC. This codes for CASSQVGLRDSYNEQFF.

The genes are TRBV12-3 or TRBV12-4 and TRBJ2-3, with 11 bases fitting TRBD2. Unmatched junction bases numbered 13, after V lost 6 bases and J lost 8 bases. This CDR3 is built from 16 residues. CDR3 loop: CASREASGGTVGTQYF. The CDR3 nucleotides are TGTGCCAGCAGGGAGGCTAGCGGGGGGACCGTGGGTACGCAGTATTTT.

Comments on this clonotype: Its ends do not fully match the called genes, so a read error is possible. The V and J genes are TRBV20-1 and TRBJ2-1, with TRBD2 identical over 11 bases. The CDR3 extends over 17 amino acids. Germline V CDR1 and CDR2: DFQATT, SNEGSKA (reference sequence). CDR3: CCARDLTSGGPYNEQFF. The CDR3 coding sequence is TGCTGTGCTAGAGATCTAACTAGCGGGGGCCCCTACAATGAGCAGTTCTTC.

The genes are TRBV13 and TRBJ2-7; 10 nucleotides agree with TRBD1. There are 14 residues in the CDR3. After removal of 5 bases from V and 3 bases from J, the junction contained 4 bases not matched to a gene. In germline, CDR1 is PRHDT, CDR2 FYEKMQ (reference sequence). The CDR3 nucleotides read TGTGCCAGCAGCGGACGGGACAGGGGCTACGAGCAGTACTTC. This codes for CASSGRDRGYEQYF.

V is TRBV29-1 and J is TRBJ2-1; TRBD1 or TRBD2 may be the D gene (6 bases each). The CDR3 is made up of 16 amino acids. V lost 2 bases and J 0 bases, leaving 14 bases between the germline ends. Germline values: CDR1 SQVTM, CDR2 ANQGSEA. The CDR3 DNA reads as TGCAGCGTTGAAAATAGGGGGGTAAGCTCCTACAATGAGCAGTTCTTC. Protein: CSVENRGVSSYNEQFF.

CDR3 in DNA: TGTGCCAGCAGCCCCGTAGCGGACTCCTACAATGAGCAGTTCTTC. Protein sequence: CASSPVADSYNEQFF. The genes are TRBV3-1 and TRBJ2-1, with D possibly TRBD2 on 6 matching bases. Germline lookup yields CDR1 LGHDT and CDR2 YNNKEL (reference sequence). The CDR3 spans 15 residues. The V end lost 4 bases, the J end lost 0 bases, and 10 bases lay between the germline ends.

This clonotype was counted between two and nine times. The CDR3 DNA follows: TGCAGTGCTAGCAGCGGGGGCGGCTACGAGCAGTACTTC. Its protein product is CSASSGGGYEQYF. The chain recombines TRBV20-1 with TRBJ2-7; 8 bases map to TRBD2. The CDR3 consists of 13 residues. Germline V gene lookup returns CDR1 DFQATT and CDR2 SNEGSKA (reference sequence). V was pared by 3 bases and J by 3 bases, with 4 bases of the junction left unmatched.

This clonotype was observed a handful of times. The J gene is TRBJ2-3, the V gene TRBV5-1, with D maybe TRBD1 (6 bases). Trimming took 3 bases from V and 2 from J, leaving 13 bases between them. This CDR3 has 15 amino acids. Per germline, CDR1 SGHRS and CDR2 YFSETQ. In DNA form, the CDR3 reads TGCGCCAGCAGCTACCGGGACACAAACACAGATACGCAGTATTTT. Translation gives CASSYRDTNTDTQYF.

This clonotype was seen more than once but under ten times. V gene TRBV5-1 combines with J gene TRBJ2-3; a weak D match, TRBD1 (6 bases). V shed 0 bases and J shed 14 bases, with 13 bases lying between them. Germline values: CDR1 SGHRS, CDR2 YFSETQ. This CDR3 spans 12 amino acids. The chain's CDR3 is CASSLDRAGAYF. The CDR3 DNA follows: TGCGCCAGCAGCTTGGACAGGGCAGGGGCGTATTTT.

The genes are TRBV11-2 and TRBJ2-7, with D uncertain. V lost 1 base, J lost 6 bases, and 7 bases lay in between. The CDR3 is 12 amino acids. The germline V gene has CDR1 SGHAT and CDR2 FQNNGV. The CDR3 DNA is TGTGCCAGCAGCTTAGGTTGGACCGAGCAGTACGTC. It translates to CASSLGWTEQYV.

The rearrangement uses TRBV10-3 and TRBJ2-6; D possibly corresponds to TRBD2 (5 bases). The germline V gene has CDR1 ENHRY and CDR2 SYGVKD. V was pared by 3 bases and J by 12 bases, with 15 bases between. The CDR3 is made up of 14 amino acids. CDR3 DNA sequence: TGTGCCATCAGTGACGGGGTCCTGTATGCCGTCCTGACTTTC. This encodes CAISDGVLYAVLTF.

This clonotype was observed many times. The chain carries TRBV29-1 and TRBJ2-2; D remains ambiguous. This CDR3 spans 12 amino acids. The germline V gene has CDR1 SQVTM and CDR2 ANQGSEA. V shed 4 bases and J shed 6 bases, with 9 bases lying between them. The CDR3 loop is CSVGQSPGELFF. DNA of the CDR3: TGCAGCGTTGGGCAATCCCCCGGGGAGCTGTTTTTT.

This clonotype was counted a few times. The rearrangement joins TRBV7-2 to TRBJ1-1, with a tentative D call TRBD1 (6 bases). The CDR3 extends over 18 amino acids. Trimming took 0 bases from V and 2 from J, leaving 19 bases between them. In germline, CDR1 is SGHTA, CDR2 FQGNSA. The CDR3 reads CASSLARPQGLRNTEAFF. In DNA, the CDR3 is TGTGCCAGCAGCTTAGCCCGTCCACAGGGTTTGCGTAACACTGAAGCTTTCTTT. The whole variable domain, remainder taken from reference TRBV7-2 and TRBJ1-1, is GAGVSQSPSNKVTEKGKDVELRCDPISGHTALYWYRQSLGQGLEFLIYFQGNSAPDKSGLPSDRFSAERTGGSVSTLTIQRTQQEDSAVYLCASSLARPQGLRNTEAFFGQGTRLTVV.

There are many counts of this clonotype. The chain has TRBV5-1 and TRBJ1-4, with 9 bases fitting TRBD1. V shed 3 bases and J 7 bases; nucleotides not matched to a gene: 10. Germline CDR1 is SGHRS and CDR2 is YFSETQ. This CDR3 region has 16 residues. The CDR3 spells CASSSTPGQGGEKLFF. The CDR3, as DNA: TGCGCCAGCAGCTCGACTCCGGGACAGGGAGGTGAAAAACTGTTTTTT.

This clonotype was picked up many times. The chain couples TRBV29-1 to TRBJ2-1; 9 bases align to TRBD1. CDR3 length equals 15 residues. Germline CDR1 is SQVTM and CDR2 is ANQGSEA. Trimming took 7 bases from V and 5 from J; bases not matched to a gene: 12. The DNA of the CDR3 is TGCAGCGCAACCTCCGGGACAGGGATGAACAATGAGCAGTTCTTC. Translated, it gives CSATSGTGMNNEQFF.

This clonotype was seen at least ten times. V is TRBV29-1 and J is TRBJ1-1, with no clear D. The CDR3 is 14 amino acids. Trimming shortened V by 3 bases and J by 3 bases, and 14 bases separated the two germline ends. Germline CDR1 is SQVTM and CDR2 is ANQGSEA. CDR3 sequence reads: CSVDFVSLDTEAFF. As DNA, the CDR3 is TGCAGCGTTGATTTTGTGTCCTTGGACACTGAAGCTTTCTTT.